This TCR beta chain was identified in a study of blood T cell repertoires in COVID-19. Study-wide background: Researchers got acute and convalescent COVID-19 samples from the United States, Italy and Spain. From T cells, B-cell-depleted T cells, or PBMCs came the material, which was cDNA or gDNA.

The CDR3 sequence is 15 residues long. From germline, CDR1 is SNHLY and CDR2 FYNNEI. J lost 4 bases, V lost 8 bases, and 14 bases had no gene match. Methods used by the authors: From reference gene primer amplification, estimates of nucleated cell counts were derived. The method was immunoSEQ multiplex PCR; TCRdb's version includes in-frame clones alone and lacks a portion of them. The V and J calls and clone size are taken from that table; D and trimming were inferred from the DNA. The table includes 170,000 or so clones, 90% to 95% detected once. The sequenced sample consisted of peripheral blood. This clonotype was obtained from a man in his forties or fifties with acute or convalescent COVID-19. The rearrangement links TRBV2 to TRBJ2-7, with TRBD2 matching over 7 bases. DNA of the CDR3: TGTGCCAGCTTTGGAGGGACTAATATTAATTACGAGCAGTACTTC. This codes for CASFGGTNINYEQYF.